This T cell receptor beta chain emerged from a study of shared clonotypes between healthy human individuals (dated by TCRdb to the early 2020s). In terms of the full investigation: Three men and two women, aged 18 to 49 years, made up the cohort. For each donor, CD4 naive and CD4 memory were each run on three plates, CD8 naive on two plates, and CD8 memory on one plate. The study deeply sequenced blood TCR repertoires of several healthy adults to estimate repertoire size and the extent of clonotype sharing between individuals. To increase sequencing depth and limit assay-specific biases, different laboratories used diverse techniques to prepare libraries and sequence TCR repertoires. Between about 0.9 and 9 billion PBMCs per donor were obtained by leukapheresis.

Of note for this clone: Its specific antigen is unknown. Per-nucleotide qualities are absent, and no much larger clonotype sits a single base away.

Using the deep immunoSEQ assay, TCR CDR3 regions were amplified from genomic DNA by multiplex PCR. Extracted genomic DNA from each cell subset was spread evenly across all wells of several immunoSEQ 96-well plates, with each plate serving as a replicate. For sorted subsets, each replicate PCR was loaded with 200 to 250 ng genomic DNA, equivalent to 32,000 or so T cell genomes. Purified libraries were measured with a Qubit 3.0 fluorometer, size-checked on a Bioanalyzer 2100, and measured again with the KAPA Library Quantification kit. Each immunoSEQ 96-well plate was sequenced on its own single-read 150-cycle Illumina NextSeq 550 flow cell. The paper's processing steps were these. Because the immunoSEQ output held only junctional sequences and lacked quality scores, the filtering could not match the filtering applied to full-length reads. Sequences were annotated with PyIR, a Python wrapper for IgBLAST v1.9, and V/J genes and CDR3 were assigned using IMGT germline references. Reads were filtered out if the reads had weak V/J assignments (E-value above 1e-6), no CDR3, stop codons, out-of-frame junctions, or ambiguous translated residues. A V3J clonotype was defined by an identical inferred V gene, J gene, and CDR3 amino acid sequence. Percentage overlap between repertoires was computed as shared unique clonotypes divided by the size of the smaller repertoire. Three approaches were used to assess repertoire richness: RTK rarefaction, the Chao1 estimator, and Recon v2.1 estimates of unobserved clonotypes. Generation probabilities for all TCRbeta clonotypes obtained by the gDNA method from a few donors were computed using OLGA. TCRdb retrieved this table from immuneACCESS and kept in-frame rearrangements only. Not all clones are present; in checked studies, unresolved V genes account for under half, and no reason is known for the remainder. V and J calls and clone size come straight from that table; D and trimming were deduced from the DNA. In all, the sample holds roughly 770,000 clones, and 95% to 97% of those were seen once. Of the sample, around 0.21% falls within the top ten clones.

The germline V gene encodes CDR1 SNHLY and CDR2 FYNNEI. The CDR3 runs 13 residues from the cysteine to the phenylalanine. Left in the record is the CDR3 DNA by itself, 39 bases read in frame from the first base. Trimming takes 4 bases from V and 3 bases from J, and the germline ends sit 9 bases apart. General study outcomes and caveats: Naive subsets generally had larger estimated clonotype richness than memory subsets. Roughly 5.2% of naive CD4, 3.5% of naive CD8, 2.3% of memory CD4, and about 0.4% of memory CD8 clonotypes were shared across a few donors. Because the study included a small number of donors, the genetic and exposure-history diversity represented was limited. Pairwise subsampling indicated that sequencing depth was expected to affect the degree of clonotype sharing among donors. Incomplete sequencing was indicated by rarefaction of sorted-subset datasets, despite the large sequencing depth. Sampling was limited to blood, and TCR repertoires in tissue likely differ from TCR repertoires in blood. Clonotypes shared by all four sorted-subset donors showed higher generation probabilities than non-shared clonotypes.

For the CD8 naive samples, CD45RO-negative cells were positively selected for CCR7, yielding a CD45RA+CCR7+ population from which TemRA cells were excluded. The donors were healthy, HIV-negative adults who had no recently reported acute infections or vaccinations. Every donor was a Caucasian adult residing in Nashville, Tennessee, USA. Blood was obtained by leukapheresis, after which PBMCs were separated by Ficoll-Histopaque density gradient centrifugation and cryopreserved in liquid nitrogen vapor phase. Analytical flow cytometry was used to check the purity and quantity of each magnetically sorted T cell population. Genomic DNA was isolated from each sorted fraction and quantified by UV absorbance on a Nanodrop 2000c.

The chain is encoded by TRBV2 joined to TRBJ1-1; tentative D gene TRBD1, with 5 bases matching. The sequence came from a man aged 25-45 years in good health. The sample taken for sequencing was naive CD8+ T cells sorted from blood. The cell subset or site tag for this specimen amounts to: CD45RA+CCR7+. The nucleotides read TGTGCCAGCAGTGTTGAGGGGTACACTGAAGCTTTCTTT. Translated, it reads CASSVEGYTEAFF.